Below are 4 T cell receptor beta chains sequenced from a single sample in a study of blood T cell repertoires in COVID-19. Libraries were prepared by immunoSEQ multiplex PCR; TCRdb keeps only in-frame clonotypes and omits some of them. This sample has about 120,000 clones, with nearly 90% found just once. Sequences were obtained from peripheral blood. Receptors originate from a human donor in a cohort sampled during active COVID-19.

The V gene is TRBV30, the J gene TRBJ1-5; 11 bases agree with TRBD1. This CDR3 region has 16 residues. After removal of 2 bases from V and 3 bases from J, the junction contained 6 bases not matched to a gene. The germline V gene has CDR1 GTSNPN and CDR2 SVGIG (reference sequence). The CDR3 loop reads CAWSRGDRGYNQPQHF. The CDR3 nucleotides are TGTGCCTGGAGTCGAGGGGACAGGGGGTACAATCAGCCCCAGCATTTT.

V usage is TRBV28 and J usage is TRBJ2-6; D not certain. Germline values: CDR1 MDHEN, CDR2 SYDVKM. V shed 6 bases and J shed 0 bases, with 12 bases lying between them. The CDR3 is made up of 16 amino acids. This CDR3 reads CASSRTRSSGANVLTF. CDR3 DNA: TGTGCCAGCAGCCGAACCCGGAGCTCTGGGGCCAACGTCCTGACTTTC.

The DNA of the CDR3 is TGTGCCAGCAGAGGAGGACTAGCGGGAGCTAGCACAGATACGCAGTATTTT. Translated, it gives CASRGGLAGASTDTQYF. The chain joins TRBV2 to TRBJ2-3; TRBD2 aligns across 13 bases. The CDR3 consists of 17 residues. Trimming removed 6 bases from V and 0 bases from J; junction bases left unmatched: 6. In germline, CDR1 is SNHLY, CDR2 FYNNEI.

CDR3 sequence reads: CASRRGTGGVYEQYF. For the CDR3, the DNA is TGTGCCAGCAGGCGCGGGACAGGGGGTGTTTACGAGCAGTACTTC. V and J are TRBV2 and TRBJ2-7; 11 bases align to TRBD1. Germline-derived CDR1 and CDR2 are SNHLY and FYNNEI. This CDR3 has 15 amino acids. With 6 bases clipped from V and 4 bases from J, the junction kept 8 bases outside the gene matches.